This section outlines one T cell receptor (beta chain) sequence together with its context. In the authors' methods: Amplification from reference gene primers served as the basis for estimated nucleated cell counts. Some clones are missing from TCRdb's copy, which holds only in-frame ones; the method was immunoSEQ multiplex PCR. The DNA was the basis for D and trimming; V, J and clone size are from that table. Of approximately 170,000 clones in the sample, roughly nine tenths are singletons; the top ten hold about 7%. These data are taken from a study of blood T cell repertoires in COVID-19. Study at large: Researchers got acute and convalescent COVID-19 samples from the United States, Italy and Spain.

Sequencing used peripheral blood. The sequence was obtained from an elderly woman in a cohort sampled during active or convalescent COVID-19.

Here the CDR3 DNA reads TGTGCCATCAGTGAGTCGTCCGGGTCAGGCCGCGGGTTTGACAATGAGCAGTTCTTC. Protein sequence: CAISESSGSGRGFDNEQFF. This chain links TRBV10-3 with TRBJ2-1; D perhaps matches TRBD2 (5 bases). This CDR3 has 19 residues. Germline CDR1 is ENHRY and CDR2 is SYGVKD. Trimming left V 0 bases short and J 5 bases short, with 23 bases between.